This T cell receptor beta chain derives from a study of CD8+ T cells in alopecia areata. As the sequencing template, cDNA was produced by extracting RNA and reverse transcribing it. Assay: immunoSEQ multiplex PCR; the TCRdb copy retains only in-frame clones and omits some. Of some 170,000 clones in the sample, 63% were seen once. Those with alopecia areata gave lesional scalp punch biopsies and peripheral blood. The CDR3 is 14 amino acids. Trimming removed 4 bases at V and 4 bases at J, with 14 bases between. Germline V CDR1 and CDR2: SGHRS, YFSETQ. The sequencing used CD4+ T cells sorted from blood, collected at week 0. This receptor was obtained from a human donor with alopecia areata. The chain couples TRBV5-1 to TRBJ1-2, with D maybe TRBD1 (6 bases). The CDR3 DNA reads as TGCGCCAGCAGCATAGGACAGACCGTCTATGGCTACACCTTC. It yields the protein CASSIGQTVYGYTF.